The clone carrying this T cell receptor beta chain was recorded only once. What it recognizes is unknown. This CDR3 spans 15 amino acids. Germline lookup yields CDR1 SGDLS and CDR2 YYNGEE. The junction had 7 bases not matched to a gene; V was cut back by 2 bases and J by 9 bases. The data stem from a study of T cell responses to AZD1222 COVID-19 vaccine. Study outcomes and limitations: The span of vaccine-associated CD4 TCRs extended across spike, with dominance at 160-218 and 743-854. Sampling that yielded the repertoires occurred only after the peak T cell response. Seropositive status at baseline applied to only six AZD1222 recipients.

TCRdb keeps only in-frame clones here, not all; method: immunoSEQ multiplex PCR. The sample comprises tens of thousands of clones, around 90% of which are singletons, and more than 9% rests with the top ten. The input for sequencing was peripheral blood, taken 28 days after the second AZD1222 dose. The TCR was taken from an adult who received the AZD1222 COVID-19 vaccine. The chain joins TRBV9 to TRBJ2-2, with 10 bases aligning to TRBD2. The CDR3 region has the DNA TGTGCCAGCAGCGTTTGGTCTAGCGGGGGCCGGGAGCTGTTTTTT. Translating it yields CASSVWSSGGRELFF.